This TCR beta chain was captured in a study of shared clonotypes between healthy human individuals. Both subsets, CD45RA+ naive and CD45RA-negative memory, were split from the CD4+ cells. Worth noting for this clone: Its antigen is not identified. A read error is possible here, since a much larger clone lies one base away.

The study's findings and limits: Several donors had 5% to 6% of their naive CD4 clonotypes in common. At large depth, rarefaction still showed sorted-subset sequencing to be incomplete.

Some clones are missing from TCRdb's copy, which holds only in-frame ones; the method was immunoSEQ multiplex PCR. The repertoire holds 850,000 to 1,100,000 clones, with roughly 80% as singletons. Germline V gives CDR1 SGDLS, CDR2 YYNGEE. The V segment lost 2 bases and the J segment 0 bases; nucleotides outside the gene matches: 2. The CDR3 runs 15 residues. The source of this sequence is a man aged 18 to 29 in good health. Some clones in this sample may be carry-over from other donors' samples. Sequenced input: memory CD4+ T cells from PBMCs. Subset denoted: CD45RA-negative fraction. The chain joins TRBV9 to TRBJ2-7, with 10 positions matching TRBD1. The CDR3 reads CASSVGTGASYEQYF. The CDR3 DNA sequence: TGTGCCAGCAGCGTCGGGACAGGGGCCTCCTACGAGCAGTACTTC.